This T cell receptor beta chain was profiled in a study of OX40 agonist ivuxolimab in advanced cancers. Overall study context: Participants averaged about 60 years of age (range about 23 to 80) and were 82.7% male.

The repertoire was sequenced with immunoSEQ multiplex PCR; TCRdb's copy has only in-frame clones and lacks some. Of more than 55,000 clones listed, roughly 86% were seen once; the top ten hold 3.9%. Germline trimming cut 5 bases from V and 9 bases from J; bases unmatched to any gene: 6. The CDR3 totals 12 residues. Germline CDR1 is SNHLY and CDR2 is FYNNEI. Comments on this clone: Antigen unknown.

Study-level findings and limits: Still undetermined is the antigen specificity of the expanded peripheral T cells.

The origin of this receptor is an adult with an advanced solid tumor such as melanoma, head and neck, liver or kidney cancer. The sample in question was CD4+ or CD8+ T cells sorted from blood, obtained in a trial of the OX40 agonist ivuxolimab. The chain has TRBV2 and TRBJ1-1; TRBD1 aligns across 7 bases. The chain's CDR3 is CASSRTGDKAFF. For the CDR3, the DNA is TGTGCCAGCAGTCGGACAGGAGATAAAGCTTTCTTT.